Listed below are T cell receptor beta chains from one sample, sequenced in a study of control samples from healthy donors and cancer patients. Profiling relied on immunoSEQ multiplex PCR, and the TCRdb table lists in-frame clones only, not all of them. The repertoire holds 150,000 to 200,000 clones, roughly 91% seen once, with 1.5% in the top ten. Sequencing was performed on blood. These receptors all come from a woman aged 30 to 39 in good health. The CDR3 runs from the conserved cysteine through the conserved F or W. Each record gives: CDR3 protein, CDR3 DNA, D gene, J gene, clone size, V gene. A D gene is named only where the DNA matches it firmly. A row's size may be missing; if present it is once, few, many or a size class.

CASSTTGTGGYGYTF	TGTGCCAGCAGTACCACCGGGACAGGGGGCTATGGCTACACCTTC	TRBD1	TRBJ1-2	.	TRBV27
CSASGGVNQPQHF	TGCAGTGCTAGTGGGGGGGTCAATCAGCCCCAGCATTTT	.	TRBJ1-5	.	TRBV20-1
CTSSQAGRDYGYTF	TGCACCAGCAGCCAAGCAGGACGGGACTATGGCTACACCTTC	.	TRBJ1-2	.	TRBV1
CASSLIAGNNEQFF	TGCGCCAGCAGCTTGATAGCGGGAAACAATGAGCAGTTCTTC	TRBD2	TRBJ2-1	.	TRBV5-1
CASSQDGVGDTQYF	TGCGCCAGCAGCCAAGATGGGGTGGGAGATACGCAGTATTTT	.	TRBJ2-3	.	TRBV4-3
CASSSRQGKTQYF	TGTGCCAGTAGTTCTCGACAGGGGAAGACCCAGTACTTC	TRBD1	TRBJ2-5	.	TRBV19
CASSLDNYGYTF	TGCGCCAGCAGCTTGGATAACTATGGCTACACCTTC	.	TRBJ1-2	once	TRBV5-1
CASSLDGVGRSNEQFF	TGTGCCAGCAGCTTAGATGGGGTAGGGCGGTCCAATGAGCAGTTCTTC	.	TRBJ2-1	.	TRBV11-2
CASSPQGFGAFF	TGTGCCAGCAGTCCCCAGGGTTTTGGCGCTTTCTTT	.	TRBJ1-1	.	TRBV27
CASSLTGRPQETQYF	TGTGCCAGCAGCTTAACGGGACGACCACAAGAGACCCAGTACTTC	.	TRBJ2-5	.	TRBV7-9
CASSPNRLAGGVTDTQYF	TGTGCCAGCAGCCCGAACCGACTAGCGGGAGGGGTTACAGATACGCAGTATTTT	TRBD2	TRBJ2-3	.	TRBV11-2
CSVRIKGATQYF	TGCAGCGTTCGAATTAAAGGGGCGACCCAGTACTTC	.	TRBJ2-5	.	TRBV29-1
CASSLGFAGESEQFF	TGTGCCAGCAGCTTAGGTTTCGCGGGAGAGAGTGAGCAGTTCTTC	TRBD2	TRBJ2-1	once	TRBV11-2
CASSMGVRVRSPLHF	TGTGCCAGTAGTATGGGTGTCAGGGTGCGGTCACCCCTCCACTTT	.	TRBJ1-6	.	TRBV19
CASTIGPPSPLHF	TGTGCCAGCACTATCGGGCCTCCTTCACCCCTCCACTTT	.	TRBJ1-6	.	TRBV7-2
CASSEARGYEQYF	TGTGCCAGCAGTGAAGCGCGGGGGTACGAGCAGTACTTC	TRBD2	TRBJ2-7	.	TRBV6-1
CASGSPTGGDYNEQFF	TGTGCTAGTGGTTCCCCCACCGGGGGAGATTACAATGAGCAGTTCTTC	.	TRBJ2-1	.	TRBV12-5
CASSLDRNSYNEQFF	TGTGCCAGCAGCCTAGACAGAAACTCCTACAATGAGCAGTTCTTC	.	TRBJ2-1	.	TRBV6-5
CATSYLGEAFF	TGTGCCACCAGTTATTTAGGGGAAGCTTTCTTT	.	TRBJ1-1	.	TRBV24-1
CASSLEEYTEAFF	TGTGCCAGCAGCTTAGAAGAGTACACTGAAGCTTTCTTT	.	TRBJ1-1	once	TRBV7-3
CASSWDRNTEAFF	TGTGCCAGCAGTTGGGACAGGAACACTGAAGCTTTCTTT	TRBD1	TRBJ1-1	.	TRBV28
CASSFGGVHQPQHF	TGTGCCAGCAGTTTTGGGGGGGTCCATCAGCCCCAGCATTTT	.	TRBJ1-5	.	TRBV28
CASSIPDLQVPYGYTF	TGTGCCAGTAGTATTCCCGACCTCCAGGTACCGTATGGCTACACCTTC	.	TRBJ1-2	.	TRBV19
CASSGTGDYGYTF	TGCGCCAGCAGTGGAACAGGGGACTATGGCTACACCTTC	TRBD1	TRBJ1-2	.	TRBV10-2
CASGLDRYEQYF	TGTGCTAGTGGTTTGGACCGCTACGAGCAGTACTTC	.	TRBJ2-7	.	TRBV12-5
CSVSGGNGAYEQYF	TGCAGCGTTTCGGGTGGGAATGGGGCCTACGAGCAGTACTTC	.	TRBJ2-7	.	TRBV29-1
CASSVGLAGADTQYF	TGTGCCAGCAGCGTGGGACTAGCGGGCGCAGATACGCAGTATTTT	TRBD2	TRBJ2-3	.	TRBV9
CASSPGQGSNQPQHF	TGTGCCAGTAGCCCGGGACAGGGGAGCAATCAGCCCCAGCATTTT	TRBD1	TRBJ1-5	.	TRBV19
CASSPGTNYGYTF	TGTGCCAGTAGCCCAGGGACTAACTATGGCTACACCTTC	.	TRBJ1-2	.	TRBV19
CASSPRETQYF	TGTGCCAGCAGCCCTAGGGAGACCCAGTACTTC	.	TRBJ2-5	.	TRBV7-2
CASSDPGGGIQYF	TGTGCCAGCAGTGATCCAGGGGGCGGCATTCAGTACTTC	TRBD1	TRBJ2-4	.	TRBV25-1
CASSLEAGRYGYTF	TGCGCCAGCAGCTTGGAGGCAGGGCGCTATGGCTACACCTTC	.	TRBJ1-2	.	TRBV5-1
CATWTGGVEQYF	TGTGCCACCTGGACAGGGGGGGTCGAGCAGTACTTC	TRBD1	TRBJ2-7	.	TRBV6-6
CSVRTSGSYEQYF	TGCAGCGTCAGGACTAGCGGGAGCTACGAGCAGTACTTC	TRBD2	TRBJ2-7	once	TRBV29-1
CASSQLPGTANEKLFF	TGCGCCAGCAGCCAACTACCCGGGACAGCTAATGAAAAACTGTTTTTT	TRBD1	TRBJ1-4	once	TRBV5-1
CASSPRQGVGTDTQYF	TGTGCCAGCAGCCCGAGACAGGGAGTGGGCACAGATACGCAGTATTTT	TRBD1	TRBJ2-3	.	TRBV5-4
CAWSVPGTGAEKLFF	TGTGCCTGGAGTGTACCTGGGACAGGGGCCGAAAAACTGTTTTTT	TRBD1	TRBJ1-4	.	TRBV30
CASSRQSEAFF	TGTGCCAGCAGCCGTCAGTCTGAAGCTTTCTTT	.	TRBJ1-1	.	TRBV14
CASSVMTNNSPLHF	TGCGCCAGCAGCGTCATGACGAATAATTCACCCCTCCACTTT	.	TRBJ1-6	.	TRBV5-1
CATSDPQGSGANVLTF	TGTGCCACCAGTGATCCACAGGGGTCCGGGGCCAACGTCCTGACTTTC	TRBD1	TRBJ2-6	.	TRBV24-1
CASSPTGFGDTQYF	TGTGCCAGCTCACCGACAGGGTTTGGAGATACGCAGTATTTT	TRBD1	TRBJ2-3	once	TRBV18
CATSRIGNQPQHF	TGTGCCACCAGCAGGATAGGCAATCAGCCCCAGCATTTT	.	TRBJ1-5	.	TRBV15
CASSVKGANTEAFF	TGTGCCAGCAGCGTGAAGGGCGCGAACACTGAAGCTTTCTTT	.	TRBJ1-1	.	TRBV7-3
CASSLSVGANEQYF	TGTGCCAGCAGCCTGTCCGTAGGAGCTAACGAGCAGTACTTC	.	TRBJ2-7	.	TRBV14
CASSLQTSGANVLTF	TGTGCCAGCAGTCTACAGACCTCTGGGGCCAACGTCCTGACTTTC	.	TRBJ2-6	.	TRBV2
CASSLDRLAGGGTDTQYF	TGTGCCAGCAGCTTAGATCGACTAGCGGGAGGAGGAACAGATACGCAGTATTTT	TRBD2	TRBJ2-3	.	TRBV11-3
CASSRGDYGYTF	TGCGCCAGCAGCAGGGGTGACTATGGCTACACCTTC	.	TRBJ1-2	.	TRBV5-1
CASSSTGLWTTQHF	TGTGCCAGCAGTTCGACAGGACTTTGGACAACCCAGCATTTT	.	TRBJ1-5	.	TRBV28
CASSWGQHNEQFF	TGTGCCAGCAGCTGGGGACAGCACAATGAGCAGTTCTTC	TRBD1	TRBJ2-1	.	TRBV11-2
CASSLAGPYEQYF	TGTGCCAGCAGCTTAGCAGGGCCCTACGAGCAGTACTTC	.	TRBJ2-7	.	TRBV11-2
CASSEWGLAGEDEQFF	TGCGCCAGCAGTGAGTGGGGACTAGCGGGGGAAGATGAGCAGTTCTTC	TRBD2	TRBJ2-1	.	TRBV10-1
CASSEQTSGGDTQYF	TGTGCCAGCAGTGAACAGACTAGCGGGGGAGATACGCAGTATTTT	TRBD2	TRBJ2-3	once	TRBV6-1
CAQETQYF	TGTGCCCAAGAGACCCAGTACTTC	.	TRBJ2-5	.	TRBV27
CASSVPTTGELFF	TGTGCTAGTTCAGTTCCGACCACCGGGGAGCTGTTTTTT	.	TRBJ2-2	.	TRBV7-7
CASSIPSGTDTQYF	TGTGCCAGTAGTATCCCCTCCGGTACAGATACGCAGTATTTT	.	TRBJ2-3	.	TRBV19
CASSLGGQGVHEQYF	TGTGCCAGCAGCTTGGGTGGACAGGGTGTCCACGAGCAGTACTTC	TRBD1	TRBJ2-7	few	TRBV5-4